This TCR beta chain comes out of a study of cytomegalovirus exposure and HLA in healthy donors. Use of 60 Vbeta and 13 Jbeta primers characterized the PCR. The assay was immunoSEQ multiplex PCR, and TCRdb's table has in-frame clones only and misses some. Of about 150,000 clones listed, roughly 73% were seen once; the top ten hold about 1.1%. CDR1 MNHEY and CDR2 SMNVEV come from the germline V gene (reference sequence). This CDR3 is built from 14 residues. With 2 bases removed from V and 4 bases from J, the gap between germline ends came to 8 bases. Material: PBMCs. V and J are TRBV27 and TRBJ2-2; D is possibly TRBD2 (5 bases). The sequence was collected from a male donor in good health and CMV-seronegative. In DNA form, the CDR3 reads TGTGCCAGCAGTTTACGGGAACCCACCGGGGAGCTGTTTTTT. Protein sequence: CASSLREPTGELFF.